This TCR beta chain comes out of a study of prognosis after radiotherapy for stage I lung cancer. On the study more broadly: No patients got concurrent therapy with stereotactic body radiotherapy. Broader study findings: Tumor specificity of expanded TCR clones went undetermined.

Genomic DNA was subjected to two-round multiplex PCR for amplification of TCR beta CDR3. Primers were specific to each TRBV and TRBJ gene in first-round PCR. TCRdb independently ran MiXCR on the multiplex PCR reads; one entry per CDR3 protein. Among more than 25,000 distinct CDR3 sequences, 25% to 40% were seen once, and the ten largest hold around a third. This clonotype has ten or more counts. The antigen is not known. Patients were uniformly node-negative by CT and PET/CT and had received no prior chemotherapy or radiotherapy, with no other malignancies. The sample here was PBMCs, taken before or after stereotactic body radiation therapy (not recorded which). This TCR was sampled from a donor over 45 with non-small cell lung cancer.

Here the CDR3 reads CASSQGTENPYEQYF. As DNA, the CDR3 is TGTGCCAGCAGTCAAGGGACAGAGAATCCCTACGAGCAGTACTTC. The chain links TRBV12-3 or TRBV12-4 to TRBJ2-7, with 7 bases identical to TRBD1. The CDR3 covers 15 residues. V was pared by 5 bases and J by 2 bases, with 9 bases of the junction left unmatched.